This TCR beta chain was documented in a study of blood T cells in healthy people across ages. About the study: About one barcoded beta molecule per two T cells was captured by template switching.

Next came a second PCR, run for about 7 to 12 cycles, which used a sample-barcoded 5' primer along with a J-beta primer mix. Via MiXCR, TCRdb re-called the 5' RACE reads, giving one row per CDR3 protein. The sample consists of around 1.5 million distinct CDR3 sequences, approximately 63% of them appearing once. The CDR3 totals 13 residues. Germline CDR1 reads WSHSY; CDR2 reads SAAADI. V was shortened by 10 bases and J by 5 bases, with 18 bases between the two germline ends. The sample comprised blood. V usage is TRBV10-2 and J usage is TRBJ2-7, with D maybe TRBD1 (5 bases). This sequence was found in a man in his late teens or twenties in good health. The CDR3 protein is CATDTTGIDEQYF. CDR3 DNA: TGCGCCACTGACACAACAGGCATCGACGAGCAGTACTTC.